Following are 9 T cell receptor beta chains from one sample sequenced in a study of vaccination and CD4 T cells after COVID-19. Noted treatment: roughly 10-day PBMC culture with coronavirus spike peptide pools or control peptides (ViraFEST assay). CD4+ T cells of the unexposed donor were collected before the COVID-19 pandemic (2011-2018). These receptors have no known antigen. The Oncomine TCR Beta short-read assay sequenced DNA from cultured CD4+ T cells. TCRdb passed the PCR reads through MiXCR, listing each CDR3 protein once. This table holds thousands of distinct CDR3 sequences, about 42% found once. Sequenced input: CD4+ T cells from blood, cultured in vitro. All receptors come from a human donor in good health.

This clonotype was seen a few times. The chain has TRBV25-1 and TRBJ1-1; 7 bases map to TRBD1. This CDR3 has 12 amino acids. Losses at the gene ends were 5 bases for V and 8 bases for J; bases not matched to a gene: 5. Germline-derived CDR1 and CDR2 are MGHDK and SYGVNS. The chain's CDR3 is CASSHLQGEAFF. In DNA, the CDR3 is TGTGCCAGCAGTCACCTACAGGGGGAAGCTTTCTTT.

The chain employs TRBV2 and TRBJ2-2; 7 bases map to TRBD1. Trimming removed 5 bases from V and 3 bases from J; junction bases left unmatched: 6. This CDR3 has 15 residues. Germline CDR1 and CDR2: SNHLY and FYNNEI. Here the CDR3 DNA reads TGTGCCAGCAGTCGACAGGGCATGCACACCGGGGAGCTGTTTTTT. It yields the protein CASSRQGMHTGELFF.

The chain uses TRBV6-1 and TRBJ1-3; unclear D gene. CDR1 is MNHNS and CDR2 is SASEGT in the germline V gene. V was trimmed by 2 bases and J by 4 bases, leaving 15 bases between them. This CDR3 has 16 residues. The CDR3 protein is CASSESGAGGGNTIYF. As DNA, the CDR3 is TGTGCCAGCAGTGAATCGGGAGCAGGAGGAGGAAACACCATATATTTT.

The chain links TRBV7-6 to TRBJ2-2, with D uncertain. Germline CDR1 reads SGHVS; CDR2 reads FNYEAQ. The length of the CDR3 is 12 residues. V was cut by 8 bases and J by 6 bases, with 10 bases left in between. The CDR3: CASERLAGELFF. The CDR3 nucleotides are TGTGCCAGCGAAAGGCTGGCCGGGGAGCTGTTTTTT.

A few counts support this clonotype. The chain recombines TRBV12-3 or TRBV12-4 with TRBJ1-1; the D gene is possibly TRBD1 (6 bases). The CDR3 covers 14 residues. The V end lost 6 bases, the J end lost 4 bases, and 15 bases lay between the germline ends. This CDR3 is CASRVTGASTEAFF. CDR3 coding DNA: TGTGCCAGCAGGGTAACGGGGGCTAGCACTGAAGCTTTCTTT.

This clonotype was detected only a few times. The rearrangement uses TRBV6-2 or TRBV6-3 and TRBJ1-4; D remains ambiguous. The germline V gene has CDR1 MNHEY and CDR2 SVGEGT. This CDR3 is built from 14 residues. Trimming left V 5 bases short and J 0 bases short, with 7 bases between. The CDR3: CASSQVATNEKLFF. The CDR3 nucleotides are TGTGCCAGCAGTCAAGTTGCAACTAATGAAAAACTGTTTTTT.

The chain carries TRBV7-8 and TRBJ2-7; 7 bases fit TRBD2. The V and J ends lost 0 bases and 4 bases, in that order; junction bases with no gene match: 0. CDR1 is SGHVS, CDR2 FQNEAQ, per germline. The CDR3 runs to 13 residues. The CDR3 loop is CASSLAGGYEQYF. CDR3 in DNA: TGTGCCAGCAGCTTAGCGGGGGGGTACGAGCAGTACTTC. Supplemented by reference TRBV7-8 and TRBJ2-7, the full variable domain reads GAGVSQSPRYKVAKRGQDVALRCDPISGHVSLFWYQQALGQGPEFLTYFQNEAQLDKSGLPSDRFFAERPEGSVSTLKIQRTQQEDSAVYLCASSLAGGYEQYFGPGTRLTVT.

With regard to this clonotype: A junction end diverges from the germline sequence, so it may reflect a read error. The chain recombines TRBV30 with TRBJ1-2; D gene unclear. The germline V gene has CDR1 GTSNPN and CDR2 SVGIG (reference sequence). The CDR3 loop spans 12 amino acids. CDR3 protein: CAWSVTRHGDTF. Written as DNA, the CDR3 is TGTGCCTGGAGTGTAACCCGACATGGCGACACCTTC.

A few counts support this clonotype. The V and J genes are TRBV5-5 and TRBJ2-6; D possibly corresponds to TRBD2 (6 bases). Trimming left V 3 bases short and J 2 bases short, with 18 bases between. In germline, CDR1 is SGHKS, CDR2 YYEKEE (reference sequence). There are 18 residues in the CDR3. This CDR3 is CASSSKEGSFTGANVLTF. In DNA, the CDR3 is TGTGCCAGCAGCTCTAAGGAGGGTAGCTTCACTGGGGCCAACGTCCTGACTTTC. Filled out from reference TRBV5-5 and TRBJ2-6, the complete variable domain reads DAGVTQSPTHLIKTRGQQVTLRCSPISGHKSVSWYQQVLGQGPQFIFQYYEKEERGRGNFPDRFSARQFPNYSSELNVNALLLGDSALYLCASSSKEGSFTGANVLTFGAGSRLTVL.